This TCR beta chain was recovered during a study of regulatory T cells in long-lasting Graves disease. Trimming shortened V by 3 bases and J by 0 bases, and 5 bases separated the two germline ends. Germline CDR1 KGHSH, CDR2 LQKENI. This CDR3 is 13 amino acids long. The time point: newly diagnosed GD, antithyroid drugs for less than 3 months. Scientists built the TCR library using RNA that was extracted from PBMCs. This clonotype was detected many times. With iRepertoire HTBI primers and Arm-PCR of CDR3 regions, TCR beta libraries were built. TCRdb itself ran the multiplex PCR reads through MiXCR, one entry per CDR3 protein. The sample has about 420,000 distinct CDR3 sequences; approximately 16% are singletons. A further study also used this sample, focusing on T cells in Graves' hyperthyroidism and ophthalmopathy.

The rearrangement uses TRBV18 and TRBJ1-1; D is undetermined. The sample consisted of peripheral blood mononuclear cells (PBMCs), taken at new diagnosis, from a patient treated with antithyroid drugs. This clonotype was obtained from a woman between 18 and 29 years old with Graves disease. Written as DNA, the CDR3 is TGTGCCAGCTCACCGGTAGTGAACACTGAAGCTTTCTTT. It is translated as CASSPVVNTEAFF.